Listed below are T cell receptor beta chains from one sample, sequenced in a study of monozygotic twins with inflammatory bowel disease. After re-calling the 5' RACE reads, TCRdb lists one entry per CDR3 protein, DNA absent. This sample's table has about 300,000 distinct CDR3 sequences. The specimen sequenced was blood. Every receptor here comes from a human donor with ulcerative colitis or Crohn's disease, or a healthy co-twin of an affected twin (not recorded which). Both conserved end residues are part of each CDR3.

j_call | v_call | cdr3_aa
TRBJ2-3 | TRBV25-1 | CASSVESGVDTQYF
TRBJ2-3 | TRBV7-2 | CASSLGQGAYDTQYF
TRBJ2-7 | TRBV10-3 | CAISEGRGRLHF
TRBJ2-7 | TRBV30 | CAWNRLAGGVYEQYF
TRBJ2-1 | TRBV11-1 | CASSTGIGARGGSYNEQFF
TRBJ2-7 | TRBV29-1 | CSVELQSYEQYF
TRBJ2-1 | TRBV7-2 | CASSLVAAGNEQFF
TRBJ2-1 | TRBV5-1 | CASSLSGGALYEQFF
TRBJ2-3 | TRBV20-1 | CSARDGAASTDTQYF
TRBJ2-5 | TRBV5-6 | CASSSQGGTQRTQYF
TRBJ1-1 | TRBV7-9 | CATRDGNTEAFF
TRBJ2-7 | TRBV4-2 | CASSQDREGYEQYF
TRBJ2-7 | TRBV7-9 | CASSPDPYEQYF
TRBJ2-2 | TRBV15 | CATRIDRGRSGELFF
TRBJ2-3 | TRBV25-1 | CASSAGIGRLAQYF
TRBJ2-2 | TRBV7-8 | CASSSKTSGRNTGELFF
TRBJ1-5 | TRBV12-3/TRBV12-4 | CASSPGTGGLGNQPQHF
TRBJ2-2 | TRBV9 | CASSVKDRLNTGELFF